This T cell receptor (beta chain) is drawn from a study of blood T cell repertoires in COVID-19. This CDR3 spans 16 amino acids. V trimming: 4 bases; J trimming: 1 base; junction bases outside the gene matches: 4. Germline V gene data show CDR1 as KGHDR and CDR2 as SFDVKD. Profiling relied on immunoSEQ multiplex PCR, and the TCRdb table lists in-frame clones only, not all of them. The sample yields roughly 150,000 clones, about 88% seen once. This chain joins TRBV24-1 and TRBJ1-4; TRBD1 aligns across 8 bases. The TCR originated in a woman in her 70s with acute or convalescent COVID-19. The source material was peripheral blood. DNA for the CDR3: TGTGCCACCAGTGAAGGGACAGGAAGAACTAATGAAAAACTGTTTTTT. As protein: CATSEGTGRTNEKLFF.